Listed here is a single T cell receptor beta chain. The data originate from a study of shared clonotypes between healthy human individuals. Naivety among CD8 cells was defined by CD45RO negativity and positive CCR7 selection, thereby excluding terminally differentiated effector memory CD45RA+ cells. The CDR3 is 14 residues long. The ends were cut back, 1 base at V and 7 bases at J, with 14 bases in the middle. From germline, CDR1 is SGHTS and CDR2 YDEGEE. Assay: immunoSEQ multiplex PCR; the TCRdb copy retains only in-frame clones and omits some. The profile covers about 2 million clones, with over 85% appearing a single time and 0.9% to 1.3% taken by the ten largest.

The sequence was collected from a man aged 18 to 29 in good health. The chain recombines TRBV5-8 with TRBJ2-5, with D unclear. The sequencing input was naive CD8+ T cells sorted from blood. The CDR3 spells CASSLILVVPTQYF. CDR3 sequence (DNA): TGTGCCAGCAGCTTGATTCTAGTTGTACCGACCCAGTACTTC.